This T cell receptor (beta chain) was sequenced in a study of early T cells in non-severe SARS-CoV-2 infection. Study in general: Chains from this unsorted whole-blood bulk RNA could not be paired.

A single record per CDR3 protein comes from TCRdb applying MiXCR to the 5' RACE reads. The data show 55,000 to 70,000 distinct CDR3 sequences, 4.9% seen once. This clonotype was observed many times. The TCR comes from an adult who was a healthcare worker with PCR-confirmed SARS-CoV-2 infection or an uninfected control (not recorded which). The specimen sequenced was whole blood.

CDR3 nucleotide sequence: TGCAGTGCTAGGGAGCCGGTCTCCCTGGCCCAGTACTTC. Translated: CSAREPVSLAQYF. This chain links TRBV20-1 with TRBJ2-5; D unclear. The germline V gene encodes CDR1 DFQATT and CDR2 SNEGSKA (reference sequence). Trimming stripped 3 bases from V and 9 bases from J, with 17 bases between. The length of the CDR3 is 13 residues.